This TCR beta chain was obtained from a study of blood T cells in healthy people across ages. Study background: Roughly one uniquely barcoded beta molecule per two T cells was captured.

PCR was performed a second time for roughly 7 to 12 cycles using a sample-barcoded 5' primer and a J-beta primer mix. In TCRdb, the 5' RACE reads were re-called with MiXCR into one record per CDR3 protein. The data contain around 940,000 distinct CDR3 sequences, 45% to 60% of them singletons. Looked up from germline, CDR1 is MDHEN and CDR2 is SYDVKM. The CDR3 consists of 16 residues. This receptor was identified in a woman in her sixties in good health. The sequenced material came from blood. This chain uses TRBV28 with TRBJ2-7, with a tentative D call TRBD1 (6 bases). The J call may be wrong; the DNA end is better matched by TRBJ2-4. Here the CDR3 reads CASSLLQGRTRNIQYF. The CDR3, as DNA: TGTGCCAGCAGTTTATTACAGGGAAGGACAAGAAACATTCAGTACTTC.